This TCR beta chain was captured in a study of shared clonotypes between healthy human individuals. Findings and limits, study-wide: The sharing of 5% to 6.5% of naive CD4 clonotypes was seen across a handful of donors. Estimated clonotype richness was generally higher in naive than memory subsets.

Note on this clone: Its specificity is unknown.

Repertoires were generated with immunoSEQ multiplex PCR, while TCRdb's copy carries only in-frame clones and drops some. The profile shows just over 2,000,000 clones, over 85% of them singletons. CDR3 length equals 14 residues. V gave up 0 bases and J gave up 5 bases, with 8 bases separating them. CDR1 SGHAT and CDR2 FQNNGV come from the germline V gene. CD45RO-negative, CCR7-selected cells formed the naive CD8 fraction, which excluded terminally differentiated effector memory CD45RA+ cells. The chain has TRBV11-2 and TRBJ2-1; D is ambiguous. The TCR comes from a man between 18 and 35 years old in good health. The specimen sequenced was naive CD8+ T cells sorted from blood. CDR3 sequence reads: CASSLDHNNNEQFF. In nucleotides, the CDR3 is TGTGCCAGCAGCTTAGATCACAATAACAATGAGCAGTTCTTC.